This T cell receptor beta chain was documented in a study of graft-versus-host responses after intestinal transplantation. For the study at large: Recipients were given multivisceral, liver-intestinal, or isolated intestinal transplants.

Whole-study findings and limits: Elevated graft-versus-host to host-versus-graft clonal ratios in allografts were recorded for patients with graft-donor T cell macrochimerism. Among recipient marrow samples, GvH clones were found; some appeared first in ileum or blood. An association linked early post-transplant HvG declines with peak circulating GvH clone levels.

The CDR3 extends over 16 amino acids. V trimming: 5 bases; J trimming: 7 bases; junction bases outside the gene matches: 8. Germline V CDR1 and CDR2: LGHNA, YNFKEQ. Of note for this clone: Its target is unknown.

TCRdb's table, derived via immunoSEQ multiplex PCR, lists solely in-frame clones and lacks some. The data contain some 90,000 clones, about nine tenths of them seen just once; the ten biggest clones take up roughly 0.4%. The clonotype was recovered from a human donor who was the organ donor for an intestinal transplant. The sequencing here drew on unstimulated CD8+ T cells sorted from spleen or lymph node cells, taken before transplant. This chain uses TRBV4-2 with TRBJ2-1; 13 nucleotides agree with TRBD2. CDR3 in DNA: TGTGCCAGCAGCTTGGACGGACTAGCGGGGGTGAATGAGCAGTTCTTC. Translated: CASSLDGLAGVNEQFF.